Following are 23 T cell receptor beta chains from one sample sequenced in a study of response to subunit inactivated influenza vaccine. TCRdb re-called the RT-PCR reads with MiXCR, one entry per CDR3 protein. Counted here are roughly 760,000 distinct CDR3 sequences, approximately 21% occurring once; the ten biggest clones make up about 9.4%. Sequencing was performed on PBMCs from blood, taken roughly 5 days after vaccination. The receptors originated from a man over 45 who received an inactivated influenza vaccine.

The chain is built from TRBV24-1 and TRBJ2-7; D assignment may be TRBD1 or TRBD2 (5 bases each). Trimming removed 4 bases at V and 1 base at J, with 10 bases between. The CDR3 consists of 14 residues. Germline V gives CDR1 KGHDR, CDR2 SFDVKD. CDR3 sequence: CATSDPGRSYEQYF. The DNA for the CDR3 is TGTGCCACCAGTGACCCGGGACGGTCCTACGAGCAGTACTTC.

This sequence joins TRBV12-3 or TRBV12-4 and TRBJ1-1, with TRBD1 as a possible D gene (5 bases). This CDR3 has 13 residues. V shed 3 bases and J shed 4 bases, with 9 bases lying between them. The CDR3 here is CASSFTRGTEAFF. DNA of the CDR3: TGTGCCAGCAGTTTTACGAGGGGCACTGAAGCTTTCTTT.

There are a few counts of this clonotype. This chain connects TRBV7-6 to TRBJ2-3; TRBD2 aligns across 10 bases. From germline, CDR1 is SGHVS and CDR2 FNYEAQ. The CDR3 contains 16 residues. V was pared by 1 base and J by 5 bases, with 6 bases of the junction left unmatched. CDR3 in amino acids: CASSLGAGGSQDTQYF. CDR3 DNA: TGTGCCAGCAGCTTAGGAGCGGGGGGGTCCCAAGATACGCAGTATTTT.

V usage is TRBV11-2 and J usage is TRBJ2-7; perhaps TRBD1 as D (6 bases). The germline gives CDR1 SGHAT, CDR2 FQNNGV. V shed 4 bases and J shed 0 bases, with 13 bases lying between them. The CDR3 runs 15 residues. The CDR3 reads CASSSVTGSSYEQYF. The CDR3 DNA reads TGTGCCAGCAGCTCCGTGACAGGATCCTCCTACGAGCAGTACTTC.

DNA of the CDR3: TGTGCCAGCAGCTTACGGTGGCCCGGTCGGAGAGCGCAGTATTTT. Its translation is CASSLRWPGRRAQYF. The V gene is TRBV7-2, the J gene TRBJ2-3; D not certain. Germline-derived CDR1 and CDR2 are SGHTA and FQGNSA. CDR3 length: 15 amino acids. V was clipped by 2 bases and J by 10 bases, with 19 bases between them. Full variable domain (rest looked up from reference TRBV7-2 and TRBJ2-3): GAGVSQSPSNKVTEKGKDVELRCDPISGHTALYWYRQSLGQGLEFLIYFQGNSAPDKSGLPSDRFSAERTGGSVSTLTIQRTQQEDSAVYLCASSLRWPGRRAQYFGPGTRLTVL.

This clonotype appeared a few times. V and J are TRBV6-1 and TRBJ2-3, with 9 nucleotides matching TRBD2. Germline trimming cut 5 bases from V and 3 bases from J; bases unmatched to any gene: 9. Germline-derived CDR1 and CDR2 are MNHNS and SASEGT. This CDR3 contains 16 residues. DNA of the CDR3: TGTGCCAGCAGTACCCTGGGCGGGGGGGGGACAGATACGCAGTATTTT. Encoded protein: CASSTLGGGGTDTQYF.

The rearrangement links TRBV5-5 to TRBJ2-6; TRBD1 matches at 11 bases. Germline CDR1 reads SGHKS; CDR2 reads YYEKEE (reference sequence). V dropped 7 bases and J dropped 1; count of bases not matched to a gene: 7. CDR3 length: 17 amino acids. The DNA of the CDR3 is TGTGCCAGCGGGGACAGGGGGAGGAGGTCTGGGGCCAACGTCCTGACTTTC. Translated: CASGDRGRRSGANVLTF.

This clonotype was observed once. V and J are TRBV6-5 and TRBJ2-5; D is uncertain. From germline, CDR1 is MNHEY and CDR2 SVGAGI. The CDR3 consists of 12 residues. V lost 10 bases to trimming and J lost 5 bases, with 14 bases between them. The CDR3 is CATIDVGETQYF. The CDR3 DNA sequence: TGTGCCACGATCGACGTGGGGGAGACCCAGTACTTC.

This chain uses TRBV20-1 with TRBJ2-6; D tentatively fits TRBD1 or TRBD2 (5 bases each). The length of the CDR3 is 16 residues. The germline V gene encodes CDR1 DFQATT and CDR2 SNEGSKA (reference sequence). V gave up 4 bases and J gave up 0 bases, with 13 bases separating them. The CDR3 protein is CSANYWDLSGANVLTF. As DNA, the CDR3 is TGCAGTGCTAATTACTGGGACCTCTCTGGGGCCAACGTCCTGACTTTC.

The rearrangement joins TRBV5-1 to TRBJ2-7; maybe TRBD1 (5 bases). V was trimmed by 0 bases and J by 5 bases, leaving 15 bases between them. The CDR3 totals 15 residues. Germline V CDR1 and CDR2: SGHRS, YFSETQ. The DNA for the CDR3 is TGCGCCAGCAGCTTGGCAGGGATCCCCGGCGACGAGCAGTACTTC. This codes for CASSLAGIPGDEQYF.

This clonotype was counted a single time. The chain uses TRBV6-5 and TRBJ2-1; tentative D call: TRBD2 (6 bases). Germline V gene sequence: CDR1 MNHEY, CDR2 SVGAGI. The ends were cut back, 2 bases at V and 14 bases at J, with 10 bases in the middle. This CDR3 comprises 11 residues. The CDR3 is CASSYPGEEFF. The CDR3, as DNA: TGTGCCAGCAGTTACCCGGGGGAAGAGTTCTTC.

The chain links TRBV29-1 to TRBJ1-5; TRBD1 aligns across 8 bases. Per the germline V gene, CDR1 is SQVTM and CDR2 is ANQGSEA. This CDR3 region has 14 residues. Germline trimming cut 5 bases from V and 0 bases from J; bases unmatched to any gene: 3. The DNA for the CDR3 is TGCAGCGTTACGACAGGGGCTAGCAATCAGCCCCAGCATTTT. It translates to CSVTTGASNQPQHF.

The chain has TRBV18 and TRBJ2-1, with 10 bases matching TRBD1. The CDR3 totals 18 residues. The J segment lost 9 bases and the V segment lost 4 bases, leaving 18 bases of the junction unmatched. Germline lookup yields CDR1 KGHSH and CDR2 LQKENI. For the CDR3, the DNA is TGTGCCAGCTCACGAAACAGCGGGGGACAGGGGATTTTAAGTGAGCAGTTCTTC. It codes for CASSRNSGGQGILSEQFF. The full variable domain, in which reference TRBV18 and TRBJ2-1 provide the parts outside the CDR3, is NAGVMQNPRHLVRRRGQEARLRCSPMKGHSHVYWYRQLPEEGLKFMVYLQKENIIDESGMPKERFSAEFPKEGPSILRIQQVVRGDSAAYFCASSRNSGGQGILSEQFFGPGTRLTVL.

This clonotype was found a few times. The chain employs TRBV4-3 and TRBJ1-4; 8 nucleotides align to TRBD1. Germline assignment: CDR1 LGHNA and CDR2 YSLEER. V was pared by 4 bases and J by 4 bases, with 11 bases of the junction left unmatched. This CDR3 comprises 17 residues. CDR3 bases: TGCGCCAGCAGCCCAGGACAGGGCCGGGGACTTAATGAAAAACTGTTTTTT. As protein: CASSPGQGRGLNEKLFF.

The chain employs TRBV3-1 and TRBJ2-1; 9 bases line up with TRBD1. The CDR3 runs 17 residues. The junction had 6 bases not matched to a gene; V was cut back by 0 bases and J by 3 bases. The V gene's germline CDR1 is LGHDT and CDR2 YNNKEL (reference sequence). CDR3 nucleotide sequence: TGTGCCAGCAGCCAAGATATTGGGGACAGGGTCTACAATGAGCAGTTCTTC. Translating gives CASSQDIGDRVYNEQFF.

Only a few counts were recorded for this clonotype. The chain carries TRBV12-3 or TRBV12-4 and TRBJ2-1, with D unresolved. V lost 5 bases to trimming and J lost 9 bases, with 11 bases between them. The CDR3 is 12 residues long. CDR3 in DNA: TGTGCCAGCAGTCCTCGCGGCAGTGAGCAGTTCTTC. This translates into CASSPRGSEQFF.

This clonotype was recorded a few times. This sequence joins TRBV5-1 and TRBJ2-7, with D possibly being TRBD1 (5 bases). V dropped 3 bases and J dropped 2 bases, with 15 bases sitting between them. Germline V gene lookup returns CDR1 SGHRS and CDR2 YFSETQ. This CDR3 has 15 amino acids. The CDR3 coding sequence is TGCGCCAGCAGCTCCGTTCCAGGGCCCACCTACGAGCAGTACTTC. Residues: CASSSVPGPTYEQYF.

This clonotype was seen a few times. The chain carries TRBV12-3 or TRBV12-4 and TRBJ2-5; D is possibly TRBD1 (8 bases). The CDR3 is made up of 16 amino acids. The V gene lost 6 bases and the J gene lost 5 bases, with 22 bases spanning the gap. As DNA, the CDR3 is TGTGCCAGCAGCCGAAGGGACAGGTTTAGCGGGGAGACCCAGTACTTC. Its translation is CASSRRDRFSGETQYF.

This clonotype has more than one count but fewer than ten. This chain joins TRBV7-9 and TRBJ1-2; 9 nucleotides agree with TRBD1. CDR1 and CDR2 from the germline V gene are SEHNR and FQNEAQ (reference sequence). The CDR3 has 16 residues. The junction had 5 bases not matched to a gene; V was cut back by 1 base and J by 2 bases. CDR3 protein: CASSLDVGTGNYGYTF. The CDR3 nucleotides read TGTGCCAGCAGCTTAGACGTCGGGACAGGGAACTATGGCTACACCTTC.

The J gene is TRBJ2-3, the V gene TRBV7-3; 8 bases line up with TRBD1. The germline gives CDR1 SGHTA, CDR2 FQGTGA. CDR3 length: 16 amino acids. V was clipped by 5 bases and J by 2 bases; unmatched bases: 9. This chain's CDR3 is CASSPGAGGPTDTQYF. In DNA, the CDR3 is TGTGCCAGCAGCCCGGGGGCAGGGGGCCCCACAGATACGCAGTATTTT.

The table lists this clonotype with a few counts. The CDR3 DNA reads TGTGCCAGCAGCTTAAGAGGGGGCGCCGCGACCCAGTACTTC. This sequence encodes CASSLRGGAATQYF. V gene TRBV7-9 combines with J gene TRBJ2-5, with 7 bases lining up with TRBD1. V was pared by 2 bases and J by 7 bases, with 7 bases of the junction left unmatched. From germline, CDR1 is SEHNR and CDR2 FQNEAQ (reference sequence). The CDR3 length is 14 residues.

The V and J genes are TRBV4-2 and TRBJ2-1; no clear D. V lost 0 bases and J 0 bases, leaving 6 bases between the germline ends. Germline lookup yields CDR1 LGHNA and CDR2 YNFKEQ. The CDR3 runs to 15 residues. The CDR3 sequence: CASSQDYYSYNEQFF. The CDR3 DNA is TGTGCCAGCAGCCAAGATTACTACTCCTACAATGAGCAGTTCTTC.

This chain connects TRBV7-9 to TRBJ2-3, with TRBD2 identical over 12 bases. J was trimmed by 1 base and V by 7 bases; bases with no gene match: 6. Germline V gene data show CDR1 as SEHNR and CDR2 as FQNEAQ (reference sequence). This CDR3 contains 16 residues. CDR3 loop: CASTARTSGGTDTQYF. CDR3 DNA: TGTGCCAGCACCGCACGGACTAGCGGGGGCACAGATACGCAGTATTTT. The full variable domain, rest sourced from reference TRBV7-9 and TRBJ2-3, is DTGVSQNPRHKITKRGQNVTFRCDPISEHNRLYWYRQTLGQGPEFLTYFQNEAQLEKSRLLSDRFSAERPKGSFSTLEIQRTEQGDSAMYLCASTARTSGGTDTQYFGPGTRLTVL.